The TCR beta chain under discussion was sequenced for a study of Graves' ophthalmopathy and Graves' hyperthyroidism. Study conclusions and caveats: Detection in blood was also observed for most expanded thyroid clonotypes above 0.001 frequency. Prediction of ophthalmopathy progression reached 70.59% sensitivity and 72% to 75% specificity. Researchers report that a 13-signature model separated ophthalmopathy from stable hyperthyroidism, posting about 88% sensitivity and roughly 81% specificity.

The study amplified TCR beta CDR3 regions using RNA transcripts. The first round was an RT-PCR with HTBI primers, and the second round was a multiplex PCR. MiXCR, applied by TCRdb to the multiplex PCR reads, yields one record per CDR3 protein. The sample shows 200,000 to 250,000 distinct CDR3 sequences, approximately 42% of them seen only once. Concerning this clonotype itself: Antigen: not known.

The V and J ends lost 1 base and 3 bases respectively, with 9 bases between them. This CDR3 spans 14 amino acids. The germline V gene has CDR1 SGHVS and CDR2 FQNEAQ. Additional autoimmune diseases, uncontrolled infections, pregnancy or lactation disqualified patients. Sequenced material: peripheral blood. The gene calls are TRBV7-8 and TRBJ1-2; TRBD1 might be the D (6 bases). The receptor's source is an adult man with Graves' ophthalmopathy. The CDR3 is CASSLGGHDYGYTF. The CDR3 nucleotides are TGTGCCAGCAGCTTAGGGGGACATGACTATGGCTACACCTTC.